This T cell receptor (beta chain) was sequenced during a study of blood T cells in healthy people across ages. Study conclusions and caveats: Measured against age, TCR beta diversity per million T cells decreased in a roughly linear manner. Long-lived donors exceeded aged donors in naive CD4+ cells and diversity.

Comments on this clonotype: The antigen is not known.

The donors, all healthy, were Caucasians living in Russia, aged about 6 to 100. CDR3 length: 13 residues. Germline CDR1 is KGHDR and CDR2 is SFDVKD. Primers used in a second PCR of about 6 to 11 cycles were a sample-barcoded 5' primer and a J-beta primer mix. The template-switch adaptor was a 5' adaptor with 12 random nucleotides. It tagged each cDNA molecule. TCRdb used MiXCR to reprocess the 5' RACE reads, holding one entry per CDR3 protein. The sample carries around 1,600,000 distinct CDR3 sequences, 35% to 45% recorded once. The sequence derives from a young woman in good health. V and J are TRBV24-1 and TRBJ2-4; D possibly matches TRBD1 or TRBD2 (5 bases each). The DNA end lines up better with TRBJ2-7; the J call may be wrong. Sequencing used blood. CDR3 sequence: CATRSRRDPEQYF. The CDR3 bases are TGTGCCACGCGCAGCCGCAGGGACCCCGAGCAGTACTTC.